Described below is a single T cell receptor (beta chain) sequence and its context. Its target is not known. The CDR3 is made up of 15 amino acids. V lost 5 bases and J 5 bases, leaving 16 bases between the germline ends. The germline gives CDR1 MNHEY, CDR2 SMNVEV (reference sequence). This entry belongs to a study of shared clonotypes between healthy human individuals. Overall study context: Per-donor plates numbered three CD4 naive, three CD4 memory, two CD8 naive and one CD8 memory. Study-wide results and caveats: The study found lower generation probabilities in non-shared clonotypes than in those shared by all four donors.

The run depth of the assay was deep. Repertoires were generated with immunoSEQ multiplex PCR, while TCRdb's copy carries only in-frame clones and drops some. The table has approximately 1.1 million clones, 78% seen once. The receptor was derived from a man younger than 35 in good health. Some clones in this sample may be carry-over from other donors' samples. Sequencing input: memory CD4+ T cells from PBMCs. Subset described: CD45RA-negative fraction. The rearrangement links TRBV27 to TRBJ2-1, with D perhaps TRBD1 (6 bases). The CDR3 DNA reads as TGTGCCAGCAGTCCCAGGGGTATTTGGGACAATGAGCAGTTCTTC. Its protein product is CASSPRGIWDNEQFF.